Below are 26 T cell receptor beta chains sequenced from a single sample in a study of T cell clonotyping in hematopoietic cell transplantation. Sequenced by immunoSEQ multiplex PCR; TCRdb stores in-frame clones only, minus some. Found here are approximately 7,000 clones, approximately 90% of them singletons; the top ten hold 5% to 7%. The sequencing here drew on PBMCs, taken 100 days after allogeneic stem cell transplant. The receptors shown here come from a male patient aged 50 to 60 who had an allogeneic stem cell transplant from a related donor, so the T cells may come from the graft donor. Some clones in this sample may be carry-over from other donors' samples.

V gene TRBV19 combines with J gene TRBJ1-5; 7 positions agree with TRBD1. Germline CDR1 reads LNHDA; CDR2 reads SQIVND (reference sequence). J lost 5 bases, V lost 7 bases, and 5 bases had no gene match. CDR3 length equals 13 residues. CDR3 nucleotide sequence: TGTGCCAGTAAGGGGGCAGATCATCAGCCCCAGCATTTT. Amino acid sequence: CASKGADHQPQHF.

V gene TRBV5-6 combines with J gene TRBJ1-2; no reliable D call. CDR1 and CDR2 (germline): SGHDT, YYEEEE. The CDR3 totals 12 residues. V was clipped by 4 bases and J by 8 bases, with 12 bases between them. For the CDR3, the DNA is TGTGCCAGCAGCCGGACGCCTGAAGGCTACACCTTC. It encodes CASSRTPEGYTF.

The chain is built from TRBV5-6 and TRBJ2-7; TRBD1 matches at 9 bases. This CDR3 region has 15 residues. The trim removed 3 bases at V and 4 bases at J, leaving 8 bases unmatched. Germline V gives CDR1 SGHDT, CDR2 YYEEEE. CDR3 region: CASSYIGQGRYEQYF. In DNA, the CDR3 is TGTGCCAGCAGCTATATCGGACAGGGGAGATACGAGCAGTACTTC.

In this sample, this clone turned up a few times. The chain joins TRBV30 to TRBJ2-5; TRBD1 aligns across 7 bases. The J call is uncertain, as TRBJ2-7 better fits the DNA end. The CDR3 runs to 13 residues. Germline V gene data show CDR1 as GTSNPN and CDR2 as SVGIG (reference sequence). This chain's CDR3 is CAWRQGSSYEQYF. The DNA of the CDR3 is TGTGCCTGGAGACAGGGGAGCTCCTACGAGCAGTACTTC.

This rearrangement joins TRBV28 to TRBJ1-2; D unresolved. V lost 8 bases to trimming and J lost 1 base, with 17 bases between them. There are 15 residues in the CDR3. The germline V gene has CDR1 MDHEN and CDR2 SYDVKM. CDR3 region: CASFGRHSDNYGYTF. As DNA, the CDR3 is TGTGCCAGCTTCGGACGACATAGCGATAACTATGGCTACACCTTC.

V and J are TRBV7-2 and TRBJ1-3; D is ambiguous. With 2 bases removed from V and 2 bases from J, the gap between germline ends came to 1 base. The CDR3 has 12 residues. The germline V gene encodes CDR1 SGHTA and CDR2 FQGNSA. In DNA form, the CDR3 reads TGTGCCAGCAGCTTAACTGGAAACACCATATATTTT. Its translation is CASSLTGNTIYF.

The rearrangement uses TRBV6-1 and TRBJ2-3; D not certain. There are 16 residues in the CDR3. The germline gives CDR1 MNHNS, CDR2 SASEGT. Trimming took off 2 bases at V and 2 bases at J, with 14 bases between the two ends. The CDR3 DNA follows: TGTGCCAGCAGTGAAAGCCGGTACTCCTACACAGATACGCAGTATTTT. Protein sequence: CASSESRYSYTDTQYF.

The chain joins TRBV6-1 to TRBJ2-5, with TRBD2 matching over 14 bases. CDR3 length equals 17 residues. Unmatched junction bases numbered 7, after V lost 1 base and J lost 6 bases. CDR1 and CDR2 (germline): MNHNS, SASEGT. CDR3 coding DNA: TGTGCCAGCAGTGAAGACGGGACTAGCGGGGGTCGTAAGACCCAGTACTTC. It encodes CASSEDGTSGGRKTQYF.

This clone has a single count. The rearrangement links TRBV30 to TRBJ1-3, with D perhaps matching TRBD1 (6 bases). This CDR3 has 12 residues. Germline assignment: CDR1 GTSNPN and CDR2 SVGIG (reference sequence). This chain's CDR3 is CASRGGGNTIYF. The CDR3 DNA reads as TGTGCATCTAGGGGGGGAGGCAACACCATATATTTT. Combining the CDR3 with reference TRBV30 and TRBJ1-3 gives the whole variable domain SQTIHQWPATLVQPVGSPLSLECTVEGTSNPNLYWYRQAAGRGLQLLFYSVGIGQISSEVPQNLSASRPQDRQFILSSKKLLLSDSGFYLCASRGGGNTIYFGEGSWLTVV.

The chain combines TRBV19 with TRBJ1-2; 7 bases line up with TRBD1. This CDR3 spans 14 amino acids. In germline, CDR1 is LNHDA, CDR2 SQIVND (reference sequence). V shed 5 bases and J 4 bases; nucleotides not matched to a gene: 7. CDR3 protein: CASSALQGTYGYTF. The CDR3 DNA follows: TGTGCCAGTAGTGCGTTACAGGGGACCTATGGCTACACCTTC.

This clone appeared a single time. The chain links TRBV6-6 to TRBJ2-7; perhaps TRBD1 as D (7 bases). V shed 2 bases and J shed 1 base, with 12 bases lying between them. The CDR3 extends over 15 amino acids. Germline-derived CDR1 and CDR2 are MNHNY and SVGAGI (reference sequence). The CDR3: CASSYEAGGSYEQYF. CDR3 DNA sequence: TGTGCCAGCAGTTACGAGGCAGGGGGGTCCTACGAGCAGTACTTC.

V gene TRBV30 combines with J gene TRBJ2-7, with 8 bases aligning to TRBD1. CDR1 and CDR2 from the germline V gene are GTSNPN and SVGIG (reference sequence). The CDR3 length is 14 residues. J was trimmed by 0 bases and V by 2 bases; bases with no gene match: 3. CDR3 sequence: CAWSWTGSSYEQYF. The CDR3 DNA reads as TGTGCCTGGAGTTGGACAGGGAGCTCCTACGAGCAGTACTTC.

The chain has TRBV30 and TRBJ1-1; D may be TRBD1 (5 bases). CDR3 size: 17 residues. V dropped 0 bases and J dropped 0 bases, with 17 bases sitting between them. Germline loops: CDR1 GTSNPN, CDR2 SVGIG (reference sequence). DNA of the CDR3: TGTGCCTGGAGTGTCTTGGTGACAGTTGGGATGAACACTGAAGCTTTCTTT. Translated, it gives CAWSVLVTVGMNTEAFF.

The sample holds a few counts of this clone. The CDR3 nucleotides read TGTGCCAGCAGTACAACAGGGGGGGGACTAGCGCAGTTCTTC. Its translation is CASSTTGGGLAQFF. The genes are TRBV6-6 and TRBJ2-1; weak D call: TRBD2 (9 bases). Germline CDR1 MNHNY, CDR2 SVGAGI (reference sequence). The V gene lost 5 bases and the J gene lost 12 bases, with 20 bases spanning the gap. The CDR3 has 14 residues.

This chain uses TRBV14 with TRBJ2-7; 7 nucleotides line up with TRBD1. V dropped 6 bases and J dropped 3; count of bases not matched to a gene: 8. From germline, CDR1 is SGHDN and CDR2 FVKESK. CDR3 length: 14 amino acids. The CDR3 nucleotides are TGTGCCAGCAGACCGACAGGGAAGAGCTACGAGCAGTACTTC. It translates to CASRPTGKSYEQYF.

The chain couples TRBV7-6 to TRBJ1-1; 9 bases are shared with TRBD1. V gave up 2 bases and J gave up 5 bases; unmatched junction bases: 3. This CDR3 spans 14 amino acids. Germline V lookup: CDR1 SGHVS, CDR2 FNYEAQ. This CDR3 reads CASSLTGGMTEAFF. The CDR3 nucleotides read TGTGCCAGCAGCTTAACAGGGGGCATGACTGAAGCTTTCTTT.

V usage is TRBV15 and J usage is TRBJ2-5; 7 nucleotides agree with TRBD1. Germline values: CDR1 LNHNV, CDR2 YYDKDF (reference sequence). V was pared by 5 bases and J by 5 bases, with 5 bases of the junction left unmatched. The CDR3 consists of 13 residues. The CDR3: CATSFVTGETQYF. In DNA, the CDR3 is TGTGCCACCAGCTTCGTGACAGGGGAGACCCAGTACTTC.

In DNA, the CDR3 is TGCAGTGCTACGACTGTAGATACGCAGTATTTT. Its translation: CSATTVDTQYF. V gene TRBV20-1 combines with J gene TRBJ2-3; D not certain. The CDR3 has 11 residues. V was pared by 4 bases and J by 5 bases, with 7 bases between. Germline CDR1 and CDR2: DFQATT and SNEGSKA (reference sequence).

This chain links TRBV7-6 with TRBJ2-7; 10 bases match TRBD2. V lost 3 bases to trimming and J lost 8 bases; unmatched junction nucleotides: 7. Germline V CDR1 and CDR2: SGHVS, FNYEAQ. The CDR3 runs 14 residues. The CDR3 is CASSFTLAGAQQYF. The CDR3 nucleotides are TGTGCCAGCAGCTTCACTCTAGCGGGAGCCCAGCAGTACTTC.

The rearrangement uses TRBV29-1 and TRBJ1-4; the D gene is possibly TRBD1 (6 bases). The germline CDR1 and CDR2 sequences are SQVTM and ANQGSEA. The CDR3 is 14 residues long. Trimming stripped 4 bases from V and 8 bases from J, with 17 bases between. CDR3 sequence (DNA): TGCAGCGTTGTGCAAGGGACAAATAACGAAAAACTGTTTTTT. Translating it yields CSVVQGTNNEKLFF.

The chain links TRBV29-1 to TRBJ2-7; 9 bases line up with TRBD1. The CDR3 is made up of 15 amino acids. V trimming: 7 bases; J trimming: 2 bases; junction bases outside the gene matches: 12. Germline V gene lookup returns CDR1 SQVTM and CDR2 ANQGSEA. The CDR3 DNA follows: TGCAGCGACCCTAATTACAGGACAGGGGCCTACGAGCAGTACTTC. It yields the protein CSDPNYRTGAYEQYF.

This clone was seen only once. The chain employs TRBV4-3 and TRBJ1-5; no firm D call. Trimming took 0 bases from V and 6 from J, leaving 6 bases between them. Germline V gene data show CDR1 as LGHNA and CDR2 as YSLEER. The CDR3 has 13 amino acids. CDR3 nucleotide sequence: TGCGCCAGCAGCCAAGAGCGGAGTCAGCCCCAGCATTTT. Residues: CASSQERSQPQHF.

As to this clone: At one boundary the junction diverges from the germline segment, which might be a read error. The chain carries TRBV7-9 and TRBJ1-2, with no clear D. The germline V gene has CDR1 SEHNR and CDR2 FQNEAQ (reference sequence). The CDR3 loop spans 15 amino acids. The CDR3 sequence: CTSSLSWAENYGYTF. DNA of the CDR3: TGTACCAGCAGCTTATCATGGGCTGAGAACTATGGCTACACCTTC.

This chain connects TRBV7-2 to TRBJ2-7; no definite D call. V lost 4 bases, J lost 3 bases, and 16 bases lay in between. Germline V CDR1 and CDR2: SGHTA, FQGNSA. There are 15 residues in the CDR3. Written as DNA, the CDR3 is TGTGCCAGCAGCTCCAAAGCAATTCGTGACTACGAGCAGTACTTC. Protein sequence: CASSSKAIRDYEQYF.

The rearrangement uses TRBV2 and TRBJ1-3; TRBD1 might be the D (5 bases). CDR3 size: 14 residues. Germline V lookup: CDR1 SNHLY, CDR2 FYNNEI. Trimming pared 7 bases from V and 2 bases from J, leaving 12 bases between. CDR3 loop: CASKGDLTGNTIYF. CDR3 DNA: TGTGCCAGCAAAGGGGACCTCACTGGAAACACCATATATTTT.

The gene calls are TRBV14 and TRBJ1-2, with a possible D match to TRBD1 (5 bases). There are 16 residues in the CDR3. CDR1 is SGHDN, CDR2 FVKESK, per germline. V was clipped by 0 bases and J by 4 bases, with 15 bases between them. The CDR3 reads CASSQDPGAAGYGYTF. The CDR3 DNA sequence: TGTGCCAGCAGCCAAGATCCCGGGGCAGCGGGCTATGGCTACACCTTC.